The TCR beta chain described here comes from a study of T cells in Graves' hyperthyroidism and ophthalmopathy. Regarding the study as a whole: Blood also contained most expanded thyroid clonotypes above 0.001.

The CDR3 length is 14 residues. Germline lookup yields CDR1 SGHVS and CDR2 FQNEAQ. V lost 5 bases and J 8 bases, leaving 16 bases between the germline ends. Amplification targeted TCR beta CDR3 regions from RNA transcripts. The HTBI primer set was used in a first-round RT-PCR of the TCR CDR3. TCRdb reprocessed the multiplex PCR reads via MiXCR and lists one record per CDR3 protein. Of hundreds of thousands of distinct CDR3 sequences listed, 15% to 18% were seen once; the top ten hold around 7%. The hyperthyroidism patients had all been newly diagnosed, and their disease duration was under 2 months. Their ages ranged from 18 to 65 years. Patients were excluded because of uncontrolled infection, other autoimmune disease, pregnancy or lactation. Isolation of PBMCs was performed on 9.5 to 10 ml fresh peripheral blood. This clonotype was recorded at least ten times. No antigen is known for it.

Sample: blood. The clonotype comes from a young woman with Graves' hyperthyroidism. This sequence joins TRBV7-8 and TRBJ1-5; tentative D call: TRBD1 (6 bases). CDR3 residues: CASSPMTGVKPQHF. Here the CDR3 DNA reads TGTGCCAGCAGCCCTATGACAGGCGTGAAGCCCCAGCATTTT.